This T cell receptor beta chain derives from a study of somatic reversion in DOCK8 deficiency (dated by TCRdb to the early 2020s). Some background on the complete study: T cell receptor beta repertoires were compared among DOCK8-deficient patients, DOCK8-revertant patients and healthy volunteers. The study examined how somatic reversion of pathogenic DOCK8 variants changes lymphocyte differentiation and function in DOCK8 deficiency. The DOCK8-deficient patients included in the study had been previously reported.

Overall results and qualifications from the work: The source material for each sample, whole blood versus PBMCs, was not specified per sample in the methods.

With respect to this clonotype: The specificity of this receptor is unknown. A far larger clone is one base from this, pointing to a likely read error.

Measured from the cysteine to the phenylalanine, the CDR3 is 14 residues long. CDR3 DNA only is kept here, 42 bases in frame from base 1. Genomic DNA for TCR repertoire analysis was extracted from whole blood samples or from PBMCs. Samples were taken from a few DOCK8-revertant patients, and some of those patients were sampled at multiple time points. The library was prepared using multiplex PCR. TRB libraries were made by one-step amplicon PCR using EuroClonality-NGS primers on approximately 97 ng genomic DNA. Sequencing of TRB amplicons was performed on Illumina MiSeq instruments using 2 x 250 bp version 2 chemistry. The study's processing was this. IMGT/HighV-QUEST was used for primary TRB sequence analysis and V(D)J annotation. Repertoire diversity and composition were evaluated with VDJtools after removing nonfunctional clones and downsampling for comparisons between samples. In-frame beta chains were kept once TCRdb had trimmed the public reads at Q25 with fastp and called clones with MiXCR. Identical CDR3 proteins give one entry, which carries the most common genes and DNA. TCRdb's processing, not the authors', yielded these V and J calls. The sample yields around 1,400 distinct CDR3 sequences; around 27% were counted once. Roughly 82% of the sample rests with the top ten.

This sequence uses TRBV12-3 or TRBV12-4 and TRBJ1-6; the D segment could be TRBD1, given 5 matching bases. The J call may be mistaken, given a closer DNA end match to TRBJ1-1. The sequence came from a human donor with DOCK8 deficiency. Sequencing was carried out using peripheral blood. The cell subset or site label here, explained by the study, means: DOCK8-deficient patient with somatic reversion. The DNA sequence is given as TGTGCCAGCACCGAAGGGGAGGCGAACACTGAAGCTTTCTTT. It encodes CASTEGEANTEAFF.